This T cell receptor beta chain was recorded in a study of human CD8 memory T cell subsets. General study results and limits: Chao1 estimates pointed to stem-like memory T cells having more diversity than precursor exhausted T cells did.

For this clonotype: The antigen is not known.

Production of TCR beta libraries used UMI-labeled 5' RACE as the method. Original methodology: Each of the TCR beta libraries had somewhere between roughly 2,900 and 18,000 functional CDR3 beta clonotypes in it. TCRdb reprocessed the 5' RACE reads and keeps a single row for each CDR3 protein, giving no DNA. For this entry, the V and J calls and clone size follow TCRdb and not the study's own pipeline. Found here are under 6,000 distinct CDR3 sequences; the top ten clones hold approximately 20%. It was from buffy coats of healthy donors that the PBMC came. From duplicate vials of about 150,000 sorted CD8+ T cells per subset, RNA was isolated. The CDR3 contains 14 residues. The germline V gene encodes CDR1 MRHNA and CDR2 SNTAGT.

The chain combines TRBV6-4 with TRBJ2-2; there is no DNA to check the TCRdb D call of TRBD1. This receptor was obtained from a human donor in good health. Sequenced input: CD8+ T cells from PBMCs. This CDR3 is CASSGGANTGELFF.